This T cell receptor beta chain derives from a study of cytomegalovirus exposure and HLA in healthy donors. General study results and limits: Across donors, sequencing depth was assumed by presence/absence analyses to be roughly uniform.

Primers included in the PCR were 60 Vbeta and 13 Jbeta primers. Repertoires were generated with immunoSEQ multiplex PCR, while TCRdb's copy carries only in-frame clones and drops some. Of 150,000 to 200,000 clones in the sample, 65% to 85% were seen once. On this clone: Its antigen is undetermined.

All donors participated as healthy donors of bone marrow. Though nominally healthy at sampling, donors likely had unrecorded immune exposures. This CDR3 spans 13 amino acids. Trimming took 4 bases from V and 4 from J, leaving 10 bases between them. Germline CDR1 SGHDN, CDR2 FVKESK. The receptor was isolated from a man aged 35-49 years in good health and CMV-seropositive. Material for sequencing was PBMCs. The chain combines TRBV14 with TRBJ1-2, with D hard to call. CDR3 nucleotide sequence: TGTGCCAGCAGCCCAGGCTTTGGCTATGGCTACACCTTC. This sequence encodes CASSPGFGYGYTF.